This T cell receptor (beta chain) comes out of a study of cytomegalovirus exposure and HLA in healthy donors. Overall study context: About 85 million unique TCRs from HLA-typed donors were held in an early release of data.

The V and J ends lost 0 bases and 2 bases, in that order; junction bases with no gene match: 1. This CDR3 contains 15 residues. CDR1 and CDR2 from the germline V gene are MNHNS and SASEGT. The PCR was carried out with 60 Vbeta primers and 13 Jbeta primers. Authors' analysis steps: As a later analysis found, there were 70 million to 100 million unique TCR beta chains, of which roughly 11 million were shared. Measured with immunoSEQ multiplex PCR; TCRdb has only the in-frame clones, and not every one. The V and J calls and the clone size are those of that table, but D and trimming were determined from the DNA. This sample carries 110,000 or so clones, about 68% of them seen once, and the ten largest clones take 4% to 5%.

This TCR came from a woman between 35 and 50 years old in good health and CMV-seropositive. The chain links TRBV6-1 to TRBJ2-7; 10 bases align to TRBD2. Sequencing was carried out using PBMCs. CDR3 in amino acids: CASSEATSGAYEQYF. CDR3 sequence (DNA): TGTGCCAGCAGTGAAGCCACTAGCGGGGCCTACGAGCAGTACTTC.